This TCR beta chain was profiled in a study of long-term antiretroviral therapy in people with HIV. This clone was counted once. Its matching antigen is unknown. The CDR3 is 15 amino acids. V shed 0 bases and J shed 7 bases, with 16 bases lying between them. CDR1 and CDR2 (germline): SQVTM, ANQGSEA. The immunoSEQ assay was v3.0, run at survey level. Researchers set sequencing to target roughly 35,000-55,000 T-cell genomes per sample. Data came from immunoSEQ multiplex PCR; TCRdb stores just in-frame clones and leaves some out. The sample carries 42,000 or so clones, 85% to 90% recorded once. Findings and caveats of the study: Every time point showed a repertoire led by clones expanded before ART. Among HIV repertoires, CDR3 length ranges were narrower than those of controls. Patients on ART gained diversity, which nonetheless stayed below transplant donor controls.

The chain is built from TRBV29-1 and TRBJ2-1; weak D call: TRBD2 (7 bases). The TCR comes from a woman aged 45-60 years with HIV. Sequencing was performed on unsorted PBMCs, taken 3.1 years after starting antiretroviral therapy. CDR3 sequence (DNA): TGCAGCGTTGAAGAAGGTGCGGGGGCGGGGAATGAGCAGTTCTTC. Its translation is CSVEEGAGAGNEQFF.